The rows below give T cell receptor beta chains drawn from one sample of a study of read filtering for tumor transcriptome and immune sequencing. TCRdb reanalysed the reads using MiXCR and keeps one entry per CDR3 protein. The data hold 100,000 to 150,000 distinct CDR3 sequences, with under 15% observed a single time. Sequencing was performed on a population of CD138-negative cells sorted from bone marrow. These TCRs come from a donor over 35 with multiple myeloma. CDR3s include the opening cysteine and the closing phenylalanine or tryptophan.

cdr3_length | j_call | v_call | cdr3_aa
14 | TRBJ2-4 | TRBV4-1 | CATRQELAKNIQYF
14 | TRBJ1-2 | TRBV11-3 | CASSLAPGPDGYTF
16 | TRBJ2-6 | TRBV7-9 | CASSPPVRAGANVLTF
15 | TRBJ2-4 | TRBV7-9 | CASSPQAGTLNIQYF
17 | TRBJ2-4 | TRBV28 | CASRPAGTTPGTNIQYF
14 | TRBJ2-5 | TRBV24-1 | CATSLGQGSGTQYF
14 | TRBJ2-3 | TRBV19 | CASSTTSGRDTQYF
17 | TRBJ1-1 | TRBV15 | CATSRDWWAPMNTEAFF
15 | TRBJ2-2 | TRBV20-1 | CSARDIYGAAGELFF
16 | TRBJ2-1 | TRBV19 | CASSTRQASSYNEQFF
16 | TRBJ2-1 | TRBV10-2 | CASTGGGLSVYNEQFF
12 | TRBJ1-5 | TRBV18 | CASSTGSQPQHF
14 | TRBJ2-7 | TRBV30 | CAWNGGGPTATWYF
17 | TRBJ2-1 | TRBV7-9 | CASSLRFGGRASNEQFF
15 | TRBJ1-1 | TRBV7-9 | CACSSMGQQNTEAFF
15 | TRBJ2-7 | TRBV7-3 | CASSLKGDSSYEQYF
15 | TRBJ2-7 | TRBV7-9 | CASRPPQTGAYEQYF
15 | TRBJ2-7 | TRBV19 | CASSPAGARAYEQYF
16 | TRBJ2-3 | TRBV13 | CASSPGTGSRGDTQYF
15 | TRBJ1-5 | TRBV5-1 | CASSLDGGWEQPQHF
15 | TRBJ2-2 | TRBV18 | CASSPVSVNTGELFF
12 | TRBJ2-1 | TRBV29-1 | CSVEGGLAEQFF
14 | TRBJ2-1 | TRBV12-3/TRBV12-4 | CASSLSLAGSEQFF
14 | TRBJ2-1 | TRBV20-1 | CSAVKGVAYNEQFF
16 | TRBJ2-2 | TRBV6-5 | CASSPGLAGFTGELFF
16 | TRBJ2-5 | TRBV7-9 | CASSLAGGRGFETQYF
16 | TRBJ2-2 | TRBV7-2 | CASSSKREGYTGELFF
22 | TRBJ2-1 | TRBV12-3/TRBV12-4 | CASSLAVGQRGLAGGGHNEQFF
14 | TRBJ1-1 | TRBV5-1 | CASSLGEKGTEAFF
14 | TRBJ2-1 | TRBV20-1 | CSAREYRSYNEQFF
15 | TRBJ2-2 | TRBV6-2/TRBV6-3 | CASTLGQGNTGELFF
12 | TRBJ2-3 | TRBV20-1 | CSARDPPDTQYF
16 | TRBJ2-1 | TRBV6-4 | CASSATGRSSYNEQFF
18 | TRBJ1-2 | TRBV19 | CASSMDGGGNLKVGGYTF
13 | TRBJ2-7 | TRBV5-1 | CASSPGQTYEQYF
16 | TRBJ1-2 | TRBV12-3/TRBV12-4 | CASSLPGQSRTYGYTF
15 | TRBJ1-5 | TRBV10-2 | CASRAGVFGDGPQHF
15 | TRBJ2-1 | TRBV5-5 | CASSLHVGMYNEQFF
15 | TRBJ1-4 | TRBV7-8 | CASSRQGVDNEKLFF
16 | TRBJ2-2 | TRBV19 | CASSIRTGTNTGELFF
11 | TRBJ2-3 | TRBV29-1 | CSVQITDTQYF